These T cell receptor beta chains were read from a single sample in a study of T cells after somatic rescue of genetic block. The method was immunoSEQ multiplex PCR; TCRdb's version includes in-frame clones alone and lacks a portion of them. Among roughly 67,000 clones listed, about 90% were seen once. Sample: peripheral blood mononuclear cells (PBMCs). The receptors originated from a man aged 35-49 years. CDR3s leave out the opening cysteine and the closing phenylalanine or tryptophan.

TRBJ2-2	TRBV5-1	ASSLDLENTGELF
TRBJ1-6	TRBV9	ASSASVDSPLH
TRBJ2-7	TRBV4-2	ASSQERVSYEQY
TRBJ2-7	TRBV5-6	ASSHWTSGISEQY
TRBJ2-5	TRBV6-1	ASKVTSGTETQY
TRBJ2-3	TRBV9	ASARDPGTDTQY
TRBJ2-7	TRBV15	ATSRDHRGYEQY
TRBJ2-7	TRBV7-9	ASIPLGAYEQY
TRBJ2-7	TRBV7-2	ASSSSPGLPYEQY
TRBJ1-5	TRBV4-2	ASSPRDQGRKVQPQH
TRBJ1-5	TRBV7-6	ASSPGQGVQPQH
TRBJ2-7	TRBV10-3	AISGTGGYEQY
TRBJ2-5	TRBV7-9	ASSRDSNGETQY
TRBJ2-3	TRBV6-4	ASSEEAGEADTQY
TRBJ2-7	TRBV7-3	ASSPPHSYEQY
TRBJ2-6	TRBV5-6	ASSSGQLASGANVLT
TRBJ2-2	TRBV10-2	ASRPSGSFGGELF
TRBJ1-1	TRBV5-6	ASSLFGPMNTEAF
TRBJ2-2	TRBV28	AVPAQQGQGGELF
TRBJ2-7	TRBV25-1	ASRTGGGYEQY